This T cell receptor beta chain was observed in a study of post-analysis software for immune sequencing data. Across the whole study: There were relapsing-remitting, secondary progressive and progressive-relapsing multiple sclerosis among the disease courses included.

Tagging with unique molecular identifiers was a feature of the TCR beta cDNA libraries. The authors obtained 500,000 or so cDNA molecules from roughly 1 to 10 million T cells. TCRdb called the PCR reads again in MiXCR, with one record for every CDR3 protein. The sample lists roughly 600,000 distinct CDR3 sequences; roughly 47% were seen once. This clonotype was observed a single time. Its antigen is unknown. V trimming: 1 base; J trimming: 6 bases; junction bases outside the gene matches: 11. Germline assignment: CDR1 SGHRS and CDR2 YFSETQ. The CDR3 totals 16 residues. Study-wide results and caveats: Compared against controls, patients with multiple sclerosis displayed significantly lower normalized Chao1 diversity. Comparison of patients with controls showed about 5 TRBV segments more frequent in patients, TRBV5-6, TRBV5-1 and TRBV20-1 among them. Batch-matched samples strongly co-clustered by F measure.

The chain links TRBV5-1 to TRBJ2-3; 7 positions match TRBD1. The sequenced sample consisted of blood. This TCR was recovered from a girl aged 5-17 years with multiple sclerosis. In nucleotides, the CDR3 is TGCGCCAGCAGCTTGCGACAGGGAACTATAAGCGATACGCAGTATTTT. Residues: CASSLRQGTISDTQYF.